A single T cell receptor beta chain is shown here with its context. This sample stems from a study of OX40 agonist ivuxolimab in advanced cancers. Background on the study: Patients were dosed intravenously with ivuxolimab at 0.01 to 10 mg/kg every 2 weeks.

The CDR3 is 12 amino acids. Per germline, CDR1 SEHNR and CDR2 FQNEAQ (reference sequence). V was pared by 6 bases and J by 3 bases, with 0 bases of the junction left unmatched. Generated by immunoSEQ multiplex PCR, the TCRdb table keeps only in-frame clones and is missing some. The repertoire holds 90,000 or so clones, approximately 87% seen once, with 1.5% to 2% in the top ten. The chain employs TRBV7-9 and TRBJ1-2; 8 nucleotides line up with TRBD1. The TCR sequence derives from an adult with an advanced solid tumor such as melanoma, head and neck, liver or kidney cancer. Source: CD4+ or CD8+ T cells sorted from blood, taken in a trial of the OX40 agonist ivuxolimab. Here the CDR3 reads CASRTGDYGYTF. CDR3 DNA: TGTGCCAGCAGGACAGGGGACTATGGCTACACCTTC.